Here is one T cell receptor beta chain with its context. TCRdb's table, derived via immunoSEQ multiplex PCR, lists solely in-frame clones and lacks some. The sample carries roughly 90,000 clones, roughly 76% recorded once. Brentuximab vedotin exposure varied among the patients, all of whom had relapsed after autologous stem cell transplantation. This CDR3 comprises 11 residues. Trimming pared 0 bases from V and 6 bases from J, leaving 4 bases between. The germline V gene has CDR1 SGHDT and CDR2 YYEEEE. This sample was taken from a study of PD-1 blockade in classical Hodgkin lymphoma. Sequenced material: peripheral blood mononuclear cells (PBMCs), taken before the second cycle of nivolumab. The gene calls are TRBV5-6 and TRBJ2-7; D uncertain. The receptor's source is a human donor with classical Hodgkin lymphoma. The CDR3 is CASSLEGEQYF. CDR3 DNA sequence: TGTGCCAGCAGCTTGGAGGGCGAGCAGTACTTC.